The next 28 T cell receptor beta chains were all read from a single sample in a study of blood T cell repertoires in COVID-19. This table comes from immunoSEQ multiplex PCR, and its TCRdb copy is limited to in-frame clones, with some not included. The sample holds about 200,000 clones, approximately 86% seen once. The sample was PBMCs or T cells enriched from blood (not recorded which). These receptors were taken from a woman in her twenties or thirties who had recovered from COVID-19.

The count of this clone is one. V and J are TRBV30 and TRBJ1-4; 7 bases align to TRBD1. The CDR3 loop spans 14 amino acids. Looked up from germline, CDR1 is GTSNPN and CDR2 is SVGIG (reference sequence). The junction had 9 bases not matched to a gene; V was cut back by 3 bases and J by 8 bases. CDR3 sequence (DNA): TGTGCCTGGAGCAAGGGGGCTTCGCGGGAAAAACTGTTTTTT. Protein sequence: CAWSKGASREKLFF.

J is TRBJ1-2 and V is TRBV5-4; TRBD1 is a possible D gene (6 bases). Per the germline V gene, CDR1 is SGHNT and CDR2 is YYREEE (reference sequence). This CDR3 has 13 amino acids. Trimming left V 5 bases short and J 5 bases short, with 13 bases between. The CDR3 spells CASSRDIDYGYTF. Written as DNA, the CDR3 is TGTGCCAGCAGTCGGGACATCGATTATGGCTACACCTTC.

The chain joins TRBV6-5 to TRBJ1-4; possibly TRBD1 for D (5 bases). Per germline, CDR1 MNHEY and CDR2 SVGAGI. V was cut by 11 bases and J by 7 bases, with 20 bases left in between. The CDR3 is made up of 14 amino acids. In DNA, the CDR3 is TGTGCCTGCCGTAGCGGGACGGCCTCTGAAAAACTGTTTTTT. It translates to CACRSGTASEKLFF.

The rearrangement links TRBV6-2 or TRBV6-3 to TRBJ2-1; 11 bases map to TRBD2. Germline CDR1 reads MNHEY; CDR2 reads SVGEGT. Trimming took 2 bases from V and 1 from J; bases not matched to a gene: 10. The CDR3 is 19 residues long. The chain's CDR3 is CASSYPLASGRYSYNEQFF. DNA for the CDR3: TGTGCCAGCAGTTACCCACTTGCTAGCGGGAGGTATTCCTACAATGAGCAGTTCTTC.

J is TRBJ2-2 and V is TRBV27; D gene ambiguous. V was cut by 3 bases and J by 8 bases, with 7 bases left in between. CDR1 is MNHEY, CDR2 SMNVEV, per germline (reference sequence). CDR3 length equals 12 residues. Written as DNA, the CDR3 is TGTGCCAGCAGTTTTGTACTGGGGGAGCTGTTTTTT. Protein sequence: CASSFVLGELFF.

CDR3 coding DNA: TGTGCCATCAGTGTCAGTTCCTACGAGCAGTACTTC. It yields the protein CAISVSSYEQYF. The rearrangement joins TRBV10-3 to TRBJ2-7; no firm D call. The CDR3 is 12 amino acids. V dropped 4 bases and J dropped 1 base, with 5 bases sitting between them. Germline V CDR1 and CDR2: ENHRY, SYGVKD.

The chain uses TRBV9 and TRBJ2-1; no clear D. CDR1 is SGDLS, CDR2 YYNGEE, per germline. Trimming removed 0 bases at V and 2 bases at J, with 3 bases between. The CDR3 sequence is 13 residues long. The CDR3 region has the DNA TGTGCCAGCAGCGTAGCCACCTACAATGAGCAGTTCTTC. This sequence encodes CASSVATYNEQFF.

This chain joins TRBV27 and TRBJ2-7; TRBD1 matches 10 bases. CDR3 length: 16 residues. With V trimmed by 4 bases and J by 3 bases, 9 bases remained unmatched. CDR1 is MNHEY, CDR2 SMNVEV, per germline (reference sequence). The CDR3 loop is CASSSPGQGTDYEQYF. The CDR3, as DNA: TGTGCCAGCAGTTCCCCGGGACAGGGGACCGACTACGAGCAGTACTTC.

This chain uses TRBV24-1 with TRBJ2-2, with 8 bases fitting TRBD1. The CDR3 consists of 13 residues. V lost 3 bases, J lost 13 bases, and 6 bases stayed unmatched. The V gene's germline CDR1 is KGHDR and CDR2 SFDVKD. CDR3 DNA: TGTGCCACCAGTGATGCCGGGACAGGAGGGCTGTTTTTT. Protein sequence: CATSDAGTGGLFF.

V gene TRBV5-5 combines with J gene TRBJ1-1; no definite D call. This CDR3 is 13 amino acids long. Trimming took off 3 bases at V and 10 bases at J, with 16 bases between the two ends. The V gene's germline CDR1 is SGHKS and CDR2 YYEKEE (reference sequence). The CDR3 region has the DNA TGTGCCAGCAGCTCGGATTTACTCGGAGGAGCTTTCTTT. The encoded protein is CASSSDLLGGAFF.

The V gene is TRBV29-1, the J gene TRBJ1-1; 7 bases agree with TRBD1. This CDR3 has 12 amino acids. After removal of 7 bases from V and 7 bases from J, the junction contained 9 bases not matched to a gene. The V gene's germline CDR1 is SQVTM and CDR2 ANQGSEA. CDR3 DNA: TGCAGCGAGACCAGGGACAGAATTGAAGCTTTCTTT. Translating gives CSETRDRIEAFF.

This rearrangement joins TRBV12-3 or TRBV12-4 to TRBJ2-1; weak D call: TRBD2 (6 bases). CDR3 size: 12 residues. Trimming left V 7 bases short and J 12 bases short, with 16 bases between. The chain's CDR3 is CASTTTRGGQFF. CDR3 nucleotides: TGTGCCAGCACCACTACCCGGGGAGGGCAGTTCTTC.

The sample holds one count of this clone. The rearrangement uses TRBV7-2 and TRBJ2-5, with TRBD1 identical over 7 bases. J was trimmed by 1 base and V by 7 bases; bases with no gene match: 9. The CDR3 is 15 amino acids. Germline V gives CDR1 SGHTA, CDR2 FQGNSA. The CDR3 bases are TGTGCCAGCACCCTTAGCTGGGACAGCCAAGAGACCCAGTACTTC. Its translation: CASTLSWDSQETQYF. Drawing the rest from reference TRBV7-2 and TRBJ2-5, the complete variable domain is GAGVSQSPSNKVTEKGKDVELRCDPISGHTALYWYRQSLGQGLEFLIYFQGNSAPDKSGLPSDRFSAERTGGSVSTLTIQRTQQEDSAVYLCASTLSWDSQETQYFGPGTRLLVL.

V and J are TRBV2 and TRBJ1-3; maybe TRBD1 (6 bases). V lost 3 bases and J lost 3, with 9 bases in between. This CDR3 has 14 residues. The V gene's germline CDR1 is SNHLY and CDR2 FYNNEI. The chain's CDR3 is CASSDRGSGNTIYF. In DNA form, the CDR3 reads TGTGCCAGCAGTGACAGGGGCAGTGGAAACACCATATATTTT.

The chain joins TRBV7-9 to TRBJ1-4; 10 bases line up with TRBD1. The junction had 7 bases not matched to a gene; V was cut back by 5 bases and J by 7 bases. The CDR3 is 15 amino acids. CDR1 and CDR2 (germline): SEHNR, FQNEAQ (reference sequence). CDR3 in amino acids: CASSGWDRGSEKLFF. In DNA form, the CDR3 reads TGTGCCAGCAGCGGATGGGACAGGGGAAGTGAAAAACTGTTTTTT.

The chain is built from TRBV6-5 and TRBJ2-5; TRBD1 aligns across 7 bases. Germline-derived CDR1 and CDR2 are MNHEY and SVGAGI. Germline trimming cut 6 bases from V and 3 bases from J; bases unmatched to any gene: 7. This CDR3 comprises 14 residues. The CDR3 loop reads CASSPGTAKETQYF. CDR3 in DNA: TGTGCCAGCAGCCCCGGGACAGCGAAAGAGACCCAGTACTTC.

This chain joins TRBV15 and TRBJ2-7; a weak D match, TRBD2 (5 bases). This CDR3 comprises 13 residues. V was cut by 0 bases and J by 5 bases, with 8 bases left in between. CDR1 LNHNV and CDR2 YYDKDF come from the germline V gene (reference sequence). The CDR3 spells CATSRDRGHEQYF. As DNA, the CDR3 is TGTGCCACCAGCAGAGATCGAGGGCACGAGCAGTACTTC. The full variable domain, in which reference TRBV15 and TRBJ2-7 provide the parts outside the CDR3, is DAMVIQNPRYQVTQFGKPVTLSCSQTLNHNVMYWYQQKSSQAPKLLFHYYDKDFNNEADTPDNFQSRRPNTSFCFLDIRSPGLGDTAMYLCATSRDRGHEQYFGPGTRLTVT.

This chain links TRBV10-3 with TRBJ1-1; 7 nucleotides match TRBD1. Germline V gene data show CDR1 as ENHRY and CDR2 as SYGVKD. The ends lost 2 bases at V and 1 base at J; junction bases unmatched: 10. The CDR3 length is 17 residues. The CDR3 protein is CAISERPGDSWNTEAFF. The CDR3 DNA is TGTGCCATCAGTGAGCGGCCCGGGGACAGCTGGAACACTGAAGCTTTCTTT.

This clone has only one observation. This rearrangement joins TRBV5-1 to TRBJ1-1, with 10 bases lining up with TRBD1. This CDR3 is 15 amino acids long. Germline-derived CDR1 and CDR2 are SGHRS and YFSETQ. V lost 2 bases to trimming and J lost 4 bases; unmatched junction nucleotides: 5. CDR3 sequence: CASSLSTGGFTEAFF. CDR3 in DNA: TGCGCCAGCAGCTTATCGACAGGGGGCTTCACTGAAGCTTTCTTT.

The rearrangement uses TRBV5-4 and TRBJ2-3; 9 bases match TRBD2. The V gene's germline CDR1 is SGHNT and CDR2 YYREEE (reference sequence). V dropped 5 bases and J dropped 8; count of bases not matched to a gene: 6. The CDR3 consists of 13 residues. The DNA for the CDR3 is TGTGCCAGCAGTCGCGGGGGGGCAGTTACGCAGTATTTT. This encodes CASSRGGAVTQYF. The full variable domain, in which reference TRBV5-4 and TRBJ2-3 provide the parts outside the CDR3, is ETGVTQSPTHLIKTRGQQVTLRCSSQSGHNTVSWYQQALGQGPQFIFQYYREEENGRGNFPPRFSGLQFPNYSSELNVNALELDDSALYLCASSRGGAVTQYFGPGTRLTVL.

The chain recombines TRBV19 with TRBJ1-2; D is perhaps TRBD1 (6 bases). This CDR3 region has 17 residues. Trimming left V 6 bases short and J 1 base short, with 21 bases between. In germline, CDR1 is LNHDA, CDR2 SQIVND (reference sequence). DNA for the CDR3: TGTGCCAGTAGGCGCACACAGGGAAGAACTTTTAACTATGGCTACACCTTC. Its protein is CASRRTQGRTFNYGYTF.

J is TRBJ2-1 and V is TRBV5-6; 8 nucleotides agree with TRBD1. The junction had 5 bases not matched to a gene; V was cut back by 0 bases and J by 6 bases. Germline lookup yields CDR1 SGHDT and CDR2 YYEEEE. CDR3 length: 15 amino acids. The CDR3 region has the DNA TGTGCCAGCAGCTTGGAGGACAGGGACGGCAATGAGCAGTTCTTC. Encoded protein: CASSLEDRDGNEQFF.

This sequence joins TRBV11-2 and TRBJ1-4; 8 nucleotides agree with TRBD1. The CDR3 runs 19 residues. CDR1 is SGHAT and CDR2 is FQNNGV in the germline V gene. The V and J ends lost 1 base and 8 bases, in that order; junction bases with no gene match: 18. CDR3 nucleotides: TGTGCCAGCAGCTTAGGTCGCGTCAGCAAGCTGGGGGACAGGGAAAAACTGTTTTTT. Amino acids: CASSLGRVSKLGDREKLFF. Combining the CDR3 with reference TRBV11-2 and TRBJ1-4 gives the whole variable domain EAGVAQSPRYKIIEKRQSVAFWCNPISGHATLYWYQQILGQGPKLLIQFQNNGVVDDSQLPKDRFSAERLKGVDSTLKIQPAKLEDSAVYLCASSLGRVSKLGDREKLFFGSGTQLSVL.

The chain links TRBV5-8 to TRBJ1-4, with TRBD1 matching over 7 bases. This CDR3 comprises 15 residues. Germline V gene lookup returns CDR1 SGHTS and CDR2 YDEGEE. The junction had 7 bases not matched to a gene; V was cut back by 3 bases and J by 5 bases. DNA for the CDR3: TGTGCCAGCAGCTCCACAGGGGCCATCAATGAAAAACTGTTTTTT. The encoded protein is CASSSTGAINEKLFF.

This sequence joins TRBV7-3 and TRBJ2-7; tentatively, D is TRBD1 (6 bases). CDR3 size: 16 residues. From germline, CDR1 is SGHTA and CDR2 FQGTGA. Trimming took off 1 base at V and 5 bases at J, with 18 bases between the two ends. CDR3 sequence reads: CASSLSTGTRRDEQYF. CDR3 bases: TGTGCCAGCAGCTTAAGTACCGGGACAAGGCGCGACGAGCAGTACTTC.

The chain combines TRBV5-1 with TRBJ2-3; D gene uncertain. The CDR3 is made up of 12 amino acids. The germline CDR1 and CDR2 sequences are SGHRS and YFSETQ. Trimming removed 4 bases from V and 2 bases from J, with 5 bases in between. The CDR3 sequence is CASSPYTDTQYF. The CDR3 DNA reads TGCGCCAGCAGCCCTTACACAGATACGCAGTATTTT.

The V call is TRBV2, the J call TRBJ1-5, with 8 bases matching TRBD1. The CDR3 is 14 residues long. Germline lookup yields CDR1 SNHLY and CDR2 FYNNEI. V was clipped by 7 bases and J by 1 base; unmatched bases: 3. The CDR3 region has the DNA TGTGCCAGCACAGGGGGCTCGAGCAATCAGCCCCAGCATTTT. Translation: CASTGGSSNQPQHF.

This rearrangement joins TRBV6-5 to TRBJ1-1, with 7 nucleotides matching TRBD1. The CDR3 sequence is 14 residues long. Per germline, CDR1 MNHEY and CDR2 SVGAGI. Germline trimming cut 6 bases from V and 4 bases from J; bases unmatched to any gene: 8. The chain's CDR3 is CASRGDSDSTEAFF. CDR3 DNA sequence: TGTGCCAGCAGGGGGGACAGCGACAGCACTGAAGCTTTCTTT.